Listed below are T cell receptor beta chains from one sample, sequenced in a study of blood T cell repertoires in COVID-19. Clones were read by immunoSEQ multiplex PCR, and TCRdb kept only the in-frame ones, dropping some. The sample lists over 100,000 clones, about 84% occurring once. Input material: peripheral blood. These receptors were taken from a woman aged 55-69 years with acute or convalescent COVID-19. CDR3s leave out the opening cysteine and the closing phenylalanine or tryptophan. D genes are given only for firm matches.

TRBJ2-1,TRBV29-1,NA,SASHNEQF
TRBJ1-2,TRBV12-5,NA,ASGQRGGNYGYT
TRBJ2-5,TRBV9,NA,ASSEGIGQTQY
TRBJ1-1,TRBV2,NA,ASRGDYTEAF
TRBJ2-5,TRBV12-5,NA,ASGGRGQETQY
TRBJ1-1,TRBV2,TRBD1,ASRERTGNTEAF
TRBJ1-1,TRBV6-5,NA,ASTERGGNTEAF
TRBJ1-1,TRBV6-5,NA,ASSYSIGLWEAF
TRBJ2-1,TRBV6-1,NA,ASSDRSSYNEQF
TRBJ1-3,TRBV6-1,NA,ASSDSGRSSGNTIY
TRBJ2-1,TRBV12-3/TRBV12-4,TRBD2,ASRGEGNNEQF
TRBJ1-1,TRBV5-1,NA,ASSPDGVGTEAF
TRBJ1-2,TRBV14,NA,ASSQGEGVLYGYT
TRBJ2-5,TRBV7-9,NA,ASSLGSEETQY
TRBJ1-3,TRBV6-5,NA,ASSRQRSGNTIY
TRBJ1-4,TRBV5-1,NA,ASSSVGGAGPTNEKLF
TRBJ2-7,TRBV7-8,TRBD1,ASSSGQGELVEQY
TRBJ1-1,TRBV3-1/TRBV3-2,TRBD1,ASSTGGRPNTEAF
TRBJ1-5,TRBV7-8,NA,ASSPTGQPQH
TRBJ2-3,TRBV9,NA,ASSPRGGEIDTQY
TRBJ1-5,TRBV18,NA,ASSVQGGYQPQH
TRBJ1-2,TRBV7-2,TRBD1,ASSLGGAGGAGYT
TRBJ2-5,TRBV5-1,NA,ASTSGQSGETQY
TRBJ2-1,TRBV29-1,NA,SVVGGEINEQF
TRBJ2-2,TRBV27,TRBD2,ASFWGAGVTGELF
TRBJ2-7,TRBV7-9,NA,ASSLRGMGYEQY
TRBJ2-2,TRBV30,NA,AWIRQVNTGELF
TRBJ1-2,TRBV19,TRBD1,ASMRGQGASYT
TRBJ1-4,TRBV2,NA,ASSSISTNEKLF
TRBJ2-7,TRBV11-2,NA,ASSPWGQSDEQY
TRBJ1-5,TRBV6-5,NA,ASSPAGNEQPQH